This T cell receptor beta chain was captured by sequencing in a study of T-cell reconstitution after alpha-beta-depleted transplantation in children. This clonotype was observed at least ten times. Because the CDR3's place on the DNA is in doubt, the DNA is left out and the CDR3 is given as listed by TCRdb. During its preparation, the TCRbeta library received unique molecular identifiers. TCRdb analysed the PCR reads with MiXCR anew, one entry per CDR3 protein. Of 90,000 to 130,000 distinct CDR3 sequences listed, 10% are singletons. The CDR3 is 20 residues long, counting both termini. Germline loops: CDR1 MNHEY, CDR2 SVGEGT.

The TCR sequence derives from a human donor who donated a stem cell graft to a child with acute lymphoblastic leukemia. The gene calls are TRBV6-2 or TRBV6-3 and TRBJ2-1; TRBD1, as called in the table, went unchecked against the DNA. Here the sequenced sample was PBMCs from the stem cell graft donor, taken from the stem cell graft. CDR3 amino acids: CASSYSITMSSSSGENEQFF.